This is a list of T cell receptor beta chains from one sample in a study of blood T cell repertoires in COVID-19. The data were produced by immunoSEQ multiplex PCR, yet TCRdb's version contains in-frame clones alone and is incomplete. Of fewer than 200,000 clones detected, around four fifths appear once; the ten largest clones hold around 3.6%. Material for sequencing was PBMCs or T cells enriched from blood (not recorded which). These receptors were obtained from a woman in her fifties or sixties in a cohort exposed to, infected with or recovered from COVID-19 (not recorded which). Both conserved end residues are trimmed from each CDR3. Fields, in order: V gene, J gene, CDR3 protein.

TRBV7-2	TRBJ2-1	ASSFRDLTYNEQF
TRBV19	TRBJ1-2	ASSQGQDGYT
TRBV7-2	TRBJ2-2	ASSPALAGVKTGELF
TRBV24-1	TRBJ1-5	ATSDSQGFNNQPQH
TRBV7-9	TRBJ2-1	ASSQVADPYNEQF
TRBV11-2	TRBJ2-7	ASSLDLAGQGAGEQY
TRBV6-2/TRBV6-3	TRBJ2-1	ASSYAGLNNEQF
TRBV5-8	TRBJ1-4	ASSFYRVSGEKLF
TRBV27	TRBJ1-1	ASRGNRVTEAF
TRBV6-5	TRBJ1-1	ASRVGQNTEAF
TRBV4-1	TRBJ2-7	ASSQDSPGQGTSRNEQY
TRBV5-1	TRBJ2-1	ASSFGTSSYNEQF
TRBV29-1	TRBJ1-2	SVGGQGKYGYT
TRBV14	TRBJ1-4	SRGGECEKLF
TRBV19	TRBJ2-1	ASSISDSQF
TRBV7-3	TRBJ1-6	ASSLHGTGYNSPLH
TRBV28	TRBJ1-2	ASRVLSDYGYT
TRBV20-1	TRBJ2-1	SASNGRANEQF
TRBV19	TRBJ2-5	ASNSGETQY
TRBV6-6	TRBJ2-3	ASLRDGGVADTQY
TRBV7-2	TRBJ2-7	ASSLMSAGGPYEQY
TRBV5-1	TRBJ1-4	ASSSANEKLF
TRBV27	TRBJ2-4	ASSFSRAQTKNIQY
TRBV19	TRBJ2-3	ASSIADRGLDTQY
TRBV25-1	TRBJ2-4	ASSLSADLAKNIQY
TRBV7-2	TRBJ1-1	ASSVQGPAMNTEAF
TRBV27	TRBJ1-5	ASSLQGLNQPQH
TRBV5-1	TRBJ1-5	ASRSGTGVNQPQH
TRBV24-1	TRBJ2-3	ATSDLGGTGATDTQY
TRBV4-2	TRBJ1-5	ASRQVGQVNQPQH
TRBV7-3	TRBJ2-5	ASSGGGASGDQETQY
TRBV2	TRBJ2-6	ASSLRQTNVLT
TRBV9	TRBJ2-1	ASSDDRVGSSEQF
TRBV2	TRBJ2-2	ASRPSGVGGELF
TRBV25-1	TRBJ1-2	ASSVQGFSYGYT
TRBV19	TRBJ2-1	ASSPRQGSNEQF
TRBV5-5	TRBJ2-2	ASSLALTTNTGELF
TRBV5-6	TRBJ2-2	ASSLPAGGLAGELF
TRBV28	TRBJ1-5	ATRIQGETNQPQH
TRBV5-6	TRBJ1-1	ASSSQGGNTEAF
TRBV28	TRBJ1-2	ASRWGQGPYGYT
TRBV19	TRBJ1-4	ASSISDSLYEKLF
TRBV6-1	TRBJ1-2	ASSRGQGQSNGYT
TRBV28	TRBJ1-4	ASSRAGSSPL
TRBV16	TRBJ1-1	ASSQSRDWHTEAF
TRBV19	TRBJ2-7	ASSPGTTSYEQY
TRBV2	TRBJ2-1	ASTGTSGVNEQF
TRBV7-2	TRBJ2-5	ASSLGGLQETQY
TRBV5-4	TRBJ2-1	ASSPPLSGIDNEQF
TRBV4-3	TRBJ2-1	ASSQEASTYNEQF
TRBV28	TRBJ1-5	ASRQPGQSNQPQH
TRBV27	TRBJ2-3	ASSPRFSGAGDTQY
TRBV27	TRBJ2-5	ATAGEGANGKETQY
TRBV27	TRBJ2-7	ASSSPGQGWHEQY